Listed here are 14 T cell receptor beta chains from one sample, sequenced in a study of T cells after yellow fever vaccination. Each CDR3 protein gets one entry after TCRdb re-called the 5' RACE reads with MiXCR. Found here are nearly 550,000 distinct CDR3 sequences, approximately 21% of them singletons; the top ten hold roughly an eighth. The sequenced sample was PBMCs, obtained 15 days after the yellow fever booster vaccination. All receptors derive from a man aged 25 to 45 who received the YFV17D yellow fever vaccine.

The V gene is TRBV6-1, the J gene TRBJ2-7; no reliable D call. Per germline, CDR1 MNHNS and CDR2 SASEGT. V lost 7 bases, J lost 1 base, and 11 bases lay in between. CDR3 size: 13 residues. The chain's CDR3 is CASKMSSSYEQYF. The CDR3, as DNA: TGTGCCAGCAAGATGTCCAGTTCCTACGAGCAGTACTTC.

This clonotype has only a few counts. The chain has TRBV18 and TRBJ2-1, with D possibly TRBD1 on 5 matching bases. The germline gives CDR1 KGHSH, CDR2 LQKENI. The CDR3 contains 16 residues. The V gene lost 6 bases and the J gene lost 5 bases, with 20 bases spanning the gap. The CDR3 loop is CASSPEWTRSNNEQFF. The CDR3 DNA is TGTGCCAGCTCCCCTGAGTGGACACGTTCGAACAATGAGCAGTTCTTC.

V gene TRBV5-1 combines with J gene TRBJ2-4, with D possibly matching TRBD1 (5 bases). Germline assignment: CDR1 SGHRS and CDR2 YFSETQ. Trimming took 4 bases from V and 5 from J, leaving 10 bases between them. The CDR3 is made up of 13 amino acids. The CDR3 sequence is CASSVIGENIQYF. CDR3 DNA: TGCGCCAGCAGCGTAATAGGGGAAAACATTCAGTACTTC.

This clonotype was seen many times. J is TRBJ2-3 and V is TRBV20-1, with 7 bases matching TRBD2. The ends lost 7 bases at V and 2 bases at J; junction bases unmatched: 12. The V gene's germline CDR1 is DFQATT and CDR2 SNEGSKA (reference sequence). There are 15 residues in the CDR3. Written as DNA, the CDR3 is TGCAGTGTTCAAAAGGGACTAATGAACACAGATACGCAGTATTTT. It specifies CSVQKGLMNTDTQYF.

This clonotype was detected only a few times. The rearrangement links TRBV5-1 to TRBJ2-1, with 7 nucleotides matching TRBD2. Trimming removed 0 bases from V and 7 bases from J; junction bases left unmatched: 7. The CDR3 length is 15 residues. Per germline, CDR1 SGHRS and CDR2 YFSETQ. Written as DNA, the CDR3 is TGCGCCAGCAGCTTGGTTAGCGGGTTGGGGAATGAGCAGTTCTTC. This codes for CASSLVSGLGNEQFF.

The chain employs TRBV5-1 and TRBJ2-5; 9 positions match TRBD2. The CDR3 runs 15 residues. Trimming took 2 bases from V and 3 from J; bases not matched to a gene: 5. Germline V CDR1 and CDR2: SGHRS, YFSETQ. CDR3 in amino acids: CASSFLAGPEETQYF. The CDR3, as DNA: TGCGCCAGCAGCTTCCTAGCGGGACCCGAAGAGACCCAGTACTTC.

Only a few counts were recorded for this clonotype. The chain combines TRBV7-8 with TRBJ2-7; no clear D. The CDR3 covers 15 residues. V shed 0 bases and J shed 0 bases, with 9 bases lying between them. Germline loops: CDR1 SGHVS, CDR2 FQNEAQ. CDR3 coding DNA: TGTGCCAGCAGCTTAGCTGGCAGCATCTCCTACGAGCAGTACTTC. Protein product: CASSLAGSISYEQYF. Together with reference TRBV7-8 and TRBJ2-7, the CDR3 gives the full variable domain: GAGVSQSPRYKVAKRGQDVALRCDPISGHVSLFWYQQALGQGPEFLTYFQNEAQLDKSGLPSDRFFAERPEGSVSTLKIQRTQQEDSAVYLCASSLAGSISYEQYFGPGTRLTVT.

This clonotype was recorded a few times. The CDR3 region has the DNA TGTGCCAGCTCACCACCGGTCGGGGCGGGTAATGAGCAGTTCTTC. This gives the protein CASSPPVGAGNEQFF. The chain has TRBV18 and TRBJ2-1; D might be TRBD1 or TRBD2, each matching 5 bases. V was trimmed by 0 bases and J by 7 bases, leaving 13 bases between them. There are 15 residues in the CDR3. The germline V gene encodes CDR1 KGHSH and CDR2 LQKENI.

A few counts support this clonotype. The chain has TRBV29-1 and TRBJ2-2; 9 bases map to TRBD1. V lost 6 bases and J lost 7; bases outside the gene matches: 6. The length of the CDR3 is 13 residues. CDR1 and CDR2 (germline): SQVTM, ANQGSEA. The CDR3 DNA reads TGCAGCGTCGGGACAGGGTATCGCGGGGAGCTGTTTTTT. Protein sequence: CSVGTGYRGELFF.

This clonotype was counted a few times. The V gene is TRBV29-1, the J gene TRBJ2-3; possibly TRBD1 for D (6 bases). Per germline, CDR1 SQVTM and CDR2 ANQGSEA. V was trimmed by 5 bases and J by 5 bases, leaving 14 bases between them. The CDR3 length is 13 residues. This CDR3 is CSVKAGAKDTQYF. The CDR3 DNA reads TGCAGCGTTAAGGCAGGGGCTAAAGATACGCAGTATTTT.

The chain uses TRBV6-1 and TRBJ2-3; 9 bases line up with TRBD2. CDR1 MNHNS and CDR2 SASEGT come from the germline V gene. The CDR3 extends over 14 amino acids. With V trimmed by 6 bases and J by 3 bases, 4 bases remained unmatched. The CDR3 here is CASRGTSLTDTQYF. As DNA, the CDR3 is TGTGCCAGCAGGGGGACTAGCCTTACAGATACGCAGTATTTT.

This clonotype appeared a few times. The gene calls are TRBV12-3 or TRBV12-4 and TRBJ2-7, with D perhaps assigned TRBD1 or TRBD2 (5 bases each). The CDR3 is 15 amino acids. V was cut by 6 bases and J by 3 bases, with 18 bases left in between. CDR3 sequence (DNA): TGTGCCAGCAGGCTCCGGGACCCACATCACTACGAGCAGTACTTC. Encoded protein: CASRLRDPHHYEQYF.

This clonotype was counted between two and nine times. The chain uses TRBV28 and TRBJ2-3; D remains ambiguous. CDR1 is MDHEN and CDR2 is SYDVKM in the germline V gene. This CDR3 spans 11 amino acids. With 10 bases removed from V and 3 bases from J, the gap between germline ends came to 8 bases. The CDR3 sequence: CATSVTDTQYF. The DNA for the CDR3 is TGTGCCACTTCAGTTACAGATACGCAGTATTTT. Looking up the rest from reference TRBV28 and TRBJ2-3 gives the full variable domain: DVKVTQSSRYLVKRTGEKVFLECVQDMDHENMFWYRQDPGLGLRLIYFSYDVKMKEKGDIPEGYSVSREKKERFSLILESASTNQTSMYLCATSVTDTQYFGPGTRLTVL.

The V call is TRBV24-1, the J call TRBJ1-2, with D unclear. Between the trimmed V and J ends, which lost 3 bases and 5 bases, there was a span of 3 bases. The germline CDR1 and CDR2 sequences are KGHDR and SFDVKD. The CDR3 length is 11 residues. The CDR3 protein is CATSDQYGYTF. The CDR3, as DNA: TGTGCCACCAGTGATCAATATGGCTACACCTTC.